These T cell receptor beta chains were read from a single sample in a study of blood T cell repertoires in COVID-19. Using immunoSEQ multiplex PCR, the repertoire was profiled, and TCRdb retains in-frame clones only, with some absent. The sample holds 250,000 or so clones, around nine tenths seen once. The specimen sequenced was peripheral blood. The receptors shown here come from a woman in her seventies with active or convalescent COVID-19. Each CDR3 is given with its conserved first and last residue. Each record gives: clone size, V gene, J gene, D gene, CDR3 protein, CDR3 DNA. A D gene is named only where the DNA matches it firmly. Clone size appears in some rows only: once, few, many, or a class for an expanded clone.

clone_size: .; v_call: TRBV6-1; j_call: TRBJ1-2; d_call: .; cdr3_aa: CASSEIVSTYGYTF; cdr3_nt: TGTGCCAGCAGTGAAATCGTCAGTACCTATGGCTACACCTTC
clone_size: .; v_call: TRBV19; j_call: TRBJ2-7; d_call: .; cdr3_aa: CASSPLVGDYEQYF; cdr3_nt: TGTGCCAGTAGCCCCCTGGTCGGGGATTACGAGCAGTACTTC
clone_size: few; v_call: TRBV19; j_call: TRBJ1-2; d_call: .; cdr3_aa: CASSIELGTYYGYTF; cdr3_nt: TGTGCCAGTAGTATAGAACTCGGGACATACTATGGCTACACCTTC
clone_size: once; v_call: TRBV29-1; j_call: TRBJ1-5; d_call: .; cdr3_aa: CSVAGGNQPQHF; cdr3_nt: TGCAGCGTCGCGGGGGGCAATCAGCCCCAGCATTTT
clone_size: .; v_call: TRBV5-1; j_call: TRBJ2-2; d_call: TRBD1; cdr3_aa: CASSAPGQGPGELFF; cdr3_nt: TGCGCCAGCAGCGCCCCGGGACAGGGTCCCGGGGAGCTGTTTTTT
clone_size: .; v_call: TRBV2; j_call: TRBJ1-5; d_call: .; cdr3_aa: CASNVGSFGNQPQHF; cdr3_nt: TGTGCCAGCAATGTCGGTTCATTCGGCAATCAGCCCCAGCATTTT
clone_size: once; v_call: TRBV15; j_call: TRBJ1-6; d_call: .; cdr3_aa: CATSRDVSYNSPLHF; cdr3_nt: TGTGCCACCAGCAGAGACGTCTCCTATAATTCACCCCTCCACTTT
clone_size: .; v_call: TRBV13; j_call: TRBJ1-2; d_call: .; cdr3_aa: CASRLTQGNYGYTF; cdr3_nt: TGTGCCAGCAGATTAACGCAGGGGAACTATGGCTACACCTTC
clone_size: .; v_call: TRBV15; j_call: TRBJ1-6; d_call: .; cdr3_aa: CATSRNQGNSPLHF; cdr3_nt: TGTGCCACCAGCAGAAATCAGGGAAATTCACCCCTCCACTTT
clone_size: .; v_call: TRBV6-5; j_call: TRBJ1-1; d_call: TRBD1; cdr3_aa: CASSYSGRGPTEAFF; cdr3_nt: TGTGCCAGCAGTTACTCAGGCAGGGGGCCGACTGAAGCTTTCTTT
clone_size: once; v_call: TRBV4-2; j_call: TRBJ1-1; d_call: .; cdr3_aa: CASSSLGPSGAFF; cdr3_nt: TGTGCCAGCAGCAGTCTCGGTCCCTCGGGAGCTTTCTTT
clone_size: .; v_call: TRBV4-1; j_call: TRBJ2-7; d_call: .; cdr3_aa: CASSLEKSPGGLDYEQYF; cdr3_nt: TGCGCCAGCAGCCTAGAGAAGTCGCCAGGCGGGCTAGATTACGAGCAGTACTTC
clone_size: .; v_call: TRBV6-5; j_call: TRBJ1-2; d_call: .; cdr3_aa: CASSLTAHYGYTF; cdr3_nt: TGTGCCAGTTCTTTGACAGCCCATTATGGCTACACCTTC
clone_size: .; v_call: TRBV7-2; j_call: TRBJ1-2; d_call: TRBD1; cdr3_aa: CASTTGGSNYGYTF; cdr3_nt: TGTGCCAGCACGACAGGGGGTTCTAACTATGGCTACACCTTC
clone_size: .; v_call: TRBV7-2; j_call: TRBJ2-7; d_call: TRBD2; cdr3_aa: CASSSWTGVAGEQYF; cdr3_nt: TGTGCCAGCAGCTCCTGGACTGGAGTAGCGGGGGAGCAGTACTTC
clone_size: .; v_call: TRBV7-8; j_call: TRBJ2-1; d_call: TRBD2; cdr3_aa: CASSLAGGFSYYNEQFF; cdr3_nt: TGTGCCAGCAGCTTAGCGGGGGGGTTCTCTTACTACAATGAGCAGTTCTTC
clone_size: .; v_call: TRBV5-1; j_call: TRBJ1-2; d_call: .; cdr3_aa: CASSSSGGFNYGYTF; cdr3_nt: TGCGCCAGCAGCTCCTCGGGGGGGTTTAACTATGGCTACACCTTC
clone_size: .; v_call: TRBV4-3; j_call: TRBJ1-2; d_call: .; cdr3_aa: CASSQDISSGYTF; cdr3_nt: TGCGCCAGCAGCCAAGATATCTCGAGTGGCTACACCTTC
clone_size: once; v_call: TRBV7-2; j_call: TRBJ2-7; d_call: .; cdr3_aa: CASSLRDTYEQYF; cdr3_nt: TGTGCCAGCAGCTTAAGGGACACCTACGAGCAGTACTTC
clone_size: once; v_call: TRBV2; j_call: TRBJ2-7; d_call: .; cdr3_aa: CASSATYEQYF; cdr3_nt: TGTGCCAGCAGTGCCACCTACGAGCAGTACTTC
clone_size: .; v_call: TRBV11-2; j_call: TRBJ2-2; d_call: .; cdr3_aa: CASSWKWQAGELFF; cdr3_nt: TGTGCCAGCAGCTGGAAGTGGCAGGCCGGGGAGCTGTTTTTT
clone_size: .; v_call: TRBV6-6; j_call: TRBJ1-6; d_call: .; cdr3_aa: CASSYRGDDSPLHF; cdr3_nt: TGTGCCAGCAGTTACAGGGGTGACGATTCACCCCTCCACTTT
clone_size: once; v_call: TRBV18; j_call: TRBJ2-5; d_call: .; cdr3_aa: CASSPATGQETQYF; cdr3_nt: TGTGCCAGCTCACCAGCAACAGGGCAAGAGACCCAGTACTTC
clone_size: .; v_call: TRBV11-2; j_call: TRBJ2-2; d_call: TRBD2; cdr3_aa: CASSLDPGGRAGELFF; cdr3_nt: TGTGCCAGCAGCTTAGATCCGGGGGGTAGGGCCGGGGAGCTGTTTTTT
clone_size: .; v_call: TRBV6-5; j_call: TRBJ1-2; d_call: TRBD1; cdr3_aa: CASSYANRGPFYGYTF; cdr3_nt: TGTGCCAGCAGTTACGCTAACAGGGGTCCTTTTTATGGCTACACCTTC
clone_size: few; v_call: TRBV12-3/TRBV12-4; j_call: TRBJ1-5; d_call: .; cdr3_aa: CASKGANQPQHF; cdr3_nt: TGTGCCAGCAAAGGGGCCAATCAGCCCCAGCATTTT
clone_size: .; v_call: TRBV3-1/TRBV3-2; j_call: TRBJ2-5; d_call: TRBD2; cdr3_aa: CASSQGRGDVETQYF; cdr3_nt: TGTGCCAGCAGCCAGGGGCGGGGGGACGTGGAGACCCAGTACTTC
clone_size: .; v_call: TRBV7-9; j_call: TRBJ1-2; d_call: TRBD1; cdr3_aa: CASSLGQGAVSYGYTF; cdr3_nt: TGTGCCAGCAGTCTCGGACAGGGGGCGGTGTCCTATGGCTACACCTTC
clone_size: .; v_call: TRBV5-1; j_call: TRBJ2-1; d_call: TRBD2; cdr3_aa: CASRLLAGDIEQFF; cdr3_nt: TGCGCCAGCAGACTACTAGCGGGGGATATTGAGCAGTTCTTC
clone_size: .; v_call: TRBV7-2; j_call: TRBJ1-6; d_call: TRBD1; cdr3_aa: CASSLRSGGLSSYNSPLHF; cdr3_nt: TGTGCCAGCAGCTTACGTTCAGGGGGCCTGAGCTCCTATAATTCACCCCTCCACTTT
clone_size: .; v_call: TRBV6-2/TRBV6-3; j_call: TRBJ1-1; d_call: .; cdr3_aa: CASSYARGELNTEAFF; cdr3_nt: TGTGCCAGCAGTTACGCCCGGGGAGAATTGAACACTGAAGCTTTCTTT
clone_size: .; v_call: TRBV18; j_call: TRBJ1-2; d_call: .; cdr3_aa: CASSPEKIKGYTF; cdr3_nt: TGTGCCAGCTCACCGGAGAAGATTAAGGGCTACACCTTC
clone_size: .; v_call: TRBV6-2/TRBV6-3; j_call: TRBJ1-6; d_call: .; cdr3_aa: CASSYSRLRDSPLHF; cdr3_nt: TGTGCCAGCAGTTACTCGAGGCTCAGGGATTCACCCCTCCACTTT
clone_size: .; v_call: TRBV7-9; j_call: TRBJ1-1; d_call: .; cdr3_aa: CASNAGLKIEAFF; cdr3_nt: TGTGCCAGCAACGCAGGGTTGAAGATTGAAGCTTTCTTT
clone_size: .; v_call: TRBV20-1; j_call: TRBJ1-5; d_call: .; cdr3_aa: CSASLRTVRFNQPQHF; cdr3_nt: TGCAGTGCTAGTCTTAGGACAGTCAGATTTAATCAGCCCCAGCATTTT
clone_size: .; v_call: TRBV4-3; j_call: TRBJ1-6; d_call: .; cdr3_aa: CASSQGGQGSYNSPLHF; cdr3_nt: TGCGCCAGCAGCCAAGGGGGTCAGGGCTCTTATAATTCACCCCTCCACTTT
clone_size: .; v_call: TRBV13; j_call: TRBJ2-1; d_call: .; cdr3_aa: CASSYWSSYNEQFF; cdr3_nt: TGTGCCAGCAGTTACTGGAGCTCCTACAATGAGCAGTTCTTC
clone_size: .; v_call: TRBV7-9; j_call: TRBJ2-3; d_call: TRBD1; cdr3_aa: CASSYGQGEHSSTDTQYF; cdr3_nt: TGTGCCAGCAGCTATGGACAGGGGGAACATTCTAGCACAGATACGCAGTATTTT
clone_size: .; v_call: TRBV5-1; j_call: TRBJ2-2; d_call: TRBD1; cdr3_aa: CASSPGGTTLNTGELFF; cdr3_nt: TGCGCCAGCAGCCCAGGGGGTACCACTCTTAACACCGGGGAGCTGTTTTTT
clone_size: .; v_call: TRBV5-6; j_call: TRBJ2-3; d_call: TRBD2; cdr3_aa: CASSSGISGRRTDTQYF; cdr3_nt: TGTGCCAGCAGCTCGGGCATTAGCGGGAGACGCACAGATACGCAGTATTTT
clone_size: once; v_call: TRBV5-5; j_call: TRBJ2-7; d_call: TRBD1; cdr3_aa: CASSLGQGASYEQYF; cdr3_nt: TGTGCCAGCAGCTTGGGACAGGGGGCCTCCTACGAGCAGTACTTC
clone_size: .; v_call: TRBV27; j_call: TRBJ1-1; d_call: .; cdr3_aa: CASSLMGAVVNTEAFF; cdr3_nt: TGTGCCAGCAGTTTAATGGGGGCGGTGGTGAACACTGAAGCTTTCTTT
clone_size: .; v_call: TRBV18; j_call: TRBJ2-1; d_call: TRBD1; cdr3_aa: CASSPPTGQTGGEQFF; cdr3_nt: TGTGCCAGCTCACCTCCTACGGGACAAACAGGGGGTGAGCAGTTCTTC
clone_size: .; v_call: TRBV19; j_call: TRBJ2-7; d_call: .; cdr3_aa: CASSIDGVGTGLSYEQYF; cdr3_nt: TGTGCCAGTAGTATAGATGGCGTGGGCACAGGGCTCTCCTACGAGCAGTACTTC
clone_size: .; v_call: TRBV5-4; j_call: TRBJ1-3; d_call: .; cdr3_aa: CASSLGARTGNTIYF; cdr3_nt: TGTGCCAGCAGCTTGGGGGCGCGAACTGGAAACACCATATATTTT
clone_size: .; v_call: TRBV24-1; j_call: TRBJ2-7; d_call: .; cdr3_aa: CATSDPGSYEQYF; cdr3_nt: TGTGCCACCAGTGATCCTGGGAGCTACGAGCAGTACTTC
clone_size: .; v_call: TRBV3-1/TRBV3-2; j_call: TRBJ2-2; d_call: .; cdr3_aa: CASSTGTNTGELFF; cdr3_nt: TGTGCCAGCAGCACCGGGACAAACACCGGGGAGCTGTTTTTT
clone_size: .; v_call: TRBV19; j_call: TRBJ2-2; d_call: TRBD1; cdr3_aa: CASSLLGTANTGELFF; cdr3_nt: TGTGCCAGTAGTTTACTCGGGACAGCGAACACCGGGGAGCTGTTTTTT